One sample yielded the 18 T cell receptor beta chains listed below, sequenced in a study of identical twins. MiXCR, applied by TCRdb to the 5' RACE reads, yields one record per CDR3 protein. In the table there are 1,800,000 or so distinct CDR3 sequences, about 31% of which are singletons. The source material was cord blood. Receptor source: a newborn girl in good health.

The gene calls are TRBV3-1 and TRBJ2-3; D unresolved. Germline V gene sequence: CDR1 LGHDT, CDR2 YNNKEL (reference sequence). The V and J ends lost 1 base and 2 bases respectively, with 10 bases between them. The CDR3 is 15 amino acids. In nucleotides, the CDR3 is TGTGCCAGCAGCCAAGGAGTTCGTCCCACAGATACGCAGTATTTT. Its protein product is CASSQGVRPTDTQYF.

This clonotype was observed at least ten times. J is TRBJ1-1 and V is TRBV6-1, with TRBD1 identical over 7 bases. This CDR3 has 13 residues. The germline V gene has CDR1 MNHNS and CDR2 SASEGT. V lost 6 bases to trimming and J lost 1 base; unmatched junction nucleotides: 2. The CDR3 loop reads CASRRTGNTEAFF. In nucleotides, the CDR3 is TGTGCCAGCAGACGGACAGGGAACACTGAAGCTTTCTTT.

The gene calls are TRBV2 and TRBJ1-1; D uncertain. CDR3 length: 14 residues. V shed 6 bases and J shed 3 bases, with 14 bases lying between them. Per the germline V gene, CDR1 is SNHLY and CDR2 is FYNNEI. The CDR3 loop reads CASSADTTDTEAFF. CDR3 nucleotide sequence: TGTGCCAGCAGCGCCGACACCACGGACACTGAAGCTTTCTTT.

The chain recombines TRBV6-1 with TRBJ2-1; perhaps TRBD1 as D (5 bases). CDR3 length equals 18 residues. Deletions cut 1 base from V and 0 bases from J, with 16 bases between. Germline CDR1 is MNHNS and CDR2 is SASEGT. CDR3 in amino acids: CASSEGSVYRSSYNEQFF. The CDR3 DNA reads TGTGCCAGCAGTGAAGGCAGTGTCTACAGGAGCTCCTACAATGAGCAGTTCTTC.

The chain is built from TRBV11-2 and TRBJ2-5; no firm D call. Germline CDR1 and CDR2: SGHAT and FQNNGV. The CDR3 covers 14 residues. Trimming pared 3 bases from V and 1 base from J, leaving 9 bases between. CDR3: CASSLIRSQETQYF. The CDR3 DNA reads as TGTGCCAGCAGCTTGATCCGGAGCCAAGAGACCCAGTACTTC.

This sequence joins TRBV5-1 and TRBJ2-3; TRBD2 matches 13 bases. Germline lookup yields CDR1 SGHRS and CDR2 YFSETQ. The junction had 10 bases not matched to a gene; V was cut back by 3 bases and J by 6 bases. This CDR3 region has 17 residues. CDR3 nucleotide sequence: TGCGCCAGCAGCTCGAGGACTAGCGGGGGCCCGGCGGATACGCAGTATTTT. Protein sequence: CASSSRTSGGPADTQYF.

The chain uses TRBV20-1 and TRBJ2-1, with 9 bases that match TRBD2. Germline V lookup: CDR1 DFQATT, CDR2 SNEGSKA (reference sequence). J was trimmed by 13 bases and V by 5 bases; bases with no gene match: 12. The CDR3 sequence is 13 residues long. CDR3 region: CSAQKAGGPYQFF. The CDR3 bases are TGCAGTGCTCAAAAGGCGGGGGGGCCATATCAGTTCTTC.

The chain links TRBV20-1 to TRBJ1-5; 9 bases are shared with TRBD1. CDR3 length: 14 amino acids. The V segment lost 3 bases and the J segment 4 bases; nucleotides outside the gene matches: 4. Germline CDR1 reads DFQATT; CDR2 reads SNEGSKA (reference sequence). The CDR3 loop reads CSASNRGLNQPQHF. The CDR3 DNA follows: TGCAGTGCTAGCAACAGGGGGCTAAATCAGCCCCAGCATTTT.

At least ten counts were recorded for this clonotype. This chain links TRBV7-9 with TRBJ2-3; D may be TRBD2 (6 bases). This CDR3 has 15 amino acids. Germline lookup yields CDR1 SEHNR and CDR2 FQNEAQ (reference sequence). Between the trimmed V and J ends, which lost 3 bases and 2 bases, there was a span of 12 bases. The CDR3 coding sequence is TGTGCCAGCAGCTTGGCGGGACTTTACACAGATACGCAGTATTTT. This translates into CASSLAGLYTDTQYF.

This clonotype was counted between two and nine times. The chain carries TRBV28 and TRBJ2-5; D perhaps matches TRBD1 (5 bases). Germline V gene lookup returns CDR1 MDHEN and CDR2 SYDVKM. This CDR3 region has 13 residues. Trimming stripped 4 bases from V and 4 bases from J, with 10 bases between. CDR3 nucleotides: TGTGCCAGCAGTTCAGGGTACATAGAGACCCAGTACTTC. Its protein is CASSSGYIETQYF.

This clonotype was counted between two and nine times. The rearrangement uses TRBV29-1 and TRBJ2-3, with D perhaps matching TRBD1 (6 bases). Looked up from germline, CDR1 is SQVTM and CDR2 is ANQGSEA. Trimming left V 5 bases short and J 3 bases short, with 18 bases between. The CDR3 covers 15 residues. CDR3 bases: TGCAGCGTTTTCTATCTTCTGGGGGCGACAGATACGCAGTATTTT. Residues: CSVFYLLGATDTQYF.

The CDR3 protein is CASSLYRGRTGELFF. CDR3 in DNA: TGTGCCAGCAGCCTATACAGGGGGCGCACTGGGGAGCTGTTTTTT. This chain connects TRBV7-2 to TRBJ2-2; TRBD1 matches 9 bases. With 5 bases clipped from V and 8 bases from J, the junction kept 9 bases outside the gene matches. The CDR3 contains 15 residues. Germline CDR1 is SGHTA and CDR2 is FQGNSA.

This chain links TRBV20-1 with TRBJ2-1; D remains ambiguous. This CDR3 has 13 residues. V shed 3 bases and J shed 8 bases, with 14 bases lying between them. Germline V gene lookup returns CDR1 DFQATT and CDR2 SNEGSKA (reference sequence). CDR3 sequence reads: CSARDGLGYEQFF. In DNA, the CDR3 is TGCAGTGCTAGGGACGGCCTGGGGTATGAGCAGTTCTTC.

The J gene is TRBJ1-5, the V gene TRBV6-1; D perhaps matches TRBD1 (5 bases). The CDR3 extends over 14 amino acids. Germline CDR1 and CDR2: MNHNS and SASEGT. Trimming cost V 7 bases and J 3 bases, with 13 bases left between them. The CDR3 DNA follows: TGTGCCAGCATCTCGGACACCTACAATCAGCCCCAGCATTTT. It codes for CASISDTYNQPQHF.

This clonotype was seen only a few times. The genes are TRBV29-1 and TRBJ1-1, with D unresolved. The ends were cut back, 1 base at V and 2 bases at J, with 11 bases in the middle. Per germline, CDR1 SQVTM and CDR2 ANQGSEA. CDR3 size: 14 residues. The CDR3 spells CSVEVKLSNTEAFF. DNA for the CDR3: TGCAGCGTTGAAGTGAAGCTTTCTAACACTGAAGCTTTCTTT.

Turning to this clonotype: Since a much larger clone is just one base distant, this may be a read error. The rearrangement joins TRBV7-9 to TRBJ2-1, with D hard to call. Germline CDR1 reads SEHNR; CDR2 reads FQNEAQ (reference sequence). This CDR3 has 12 amino acids. The CDR3 spells CASSLQVNGQFF. The CDR3 nucleotides read TGTGCCAGCAGCTTACAGGTCAATGGGCAGTTCTTC.

The rearrangement uses TRBV20-1 and TRBJ2-2; D is unclear. Germline assignment: CDR1 DFQATT and CDR2 SNEGSKA (reference sequence). Trimming cost V 3 bases and J 6 bases, with 5 bases left between them. The CDR3 sequence is 11 residues long. The CDR3 DNA reads as TGCAGTGCTAGCTTATCCGGGGAGCTGTTTTTT. This sequence encodes CSASLSGELFF.

CDR3 sequence (DNA): TGTGCCAGCAGCTTAGATCCGTCCCGTATCCCCCACGAGCAGTACTTC. Translation gives CASSLDPSRIPHEQYF. The V and J genes are TRBV11-3 and TRBJ2-7; D not resolved. Germline loops: CDR1 SGHNT, CDR2 YENEEA. V was shortened by 0 bases and J by 5 bases, with 17 bases between the two germline ends. The CDR3 runs to 16 residues. Using reference TRBV11-3 and TRBJ2-7 for the parts outside the CDR3, the full variable domain is EAGVVQSPRYKIIEKKQPVAFWCNPISGHNTLYWYLQNLGQGPELLIRYENEEAVDDSQLPKDRFSAERLKGVDSTLKIQPAELGDSAVYLCASSLDPSRIPHEQYFGPGTRLTVT.